This T cell receptor (beta chain) was sequenced for a study of blood T cell repertoires in COVID-19. Study as a whole: COVID-19 samples from acute and convalescent phases originated in the United States, Italy and Spain. T cells, B-cell-depleted T cells, or PBMCs provided the cDNA or gDNA that served as material.

Original handling: Estimates of nucleated cell counts were drawn from the amplification of reference gene primers. Clones were read by immunoSEQ multiplex PCR, and TCRdb kept only the in-frame ones, dropping some. V and J calls and clone size are copied from that table; D and trimming were computed from the DNA. The sample lists just over 250,000 clones; approximately 92% were seen once. Sequencing used peripheral blood. The TCR sequence derives from a person aged 18 to 35 with COVID-19, enrolled during active disease.

This CDR3 reads CASSVPTGSRGGYTF. CDR3 nucleotides: TGTGCCAGCAGCGTCCCGACAGGGAGTAGGGGAGGCTACACCTTC. V and J are TRBV5-6 and TRBJ1-2, with 7 nucleotides matching TRBD1. Trimming at V came to 4 bases and at J to 8 bases, leaving 14 bases not matched to a gene. The V gene's germline CDR1 is SGHDT and CDR2 YYEEEE. This CDR3 spans 15 amino acids.